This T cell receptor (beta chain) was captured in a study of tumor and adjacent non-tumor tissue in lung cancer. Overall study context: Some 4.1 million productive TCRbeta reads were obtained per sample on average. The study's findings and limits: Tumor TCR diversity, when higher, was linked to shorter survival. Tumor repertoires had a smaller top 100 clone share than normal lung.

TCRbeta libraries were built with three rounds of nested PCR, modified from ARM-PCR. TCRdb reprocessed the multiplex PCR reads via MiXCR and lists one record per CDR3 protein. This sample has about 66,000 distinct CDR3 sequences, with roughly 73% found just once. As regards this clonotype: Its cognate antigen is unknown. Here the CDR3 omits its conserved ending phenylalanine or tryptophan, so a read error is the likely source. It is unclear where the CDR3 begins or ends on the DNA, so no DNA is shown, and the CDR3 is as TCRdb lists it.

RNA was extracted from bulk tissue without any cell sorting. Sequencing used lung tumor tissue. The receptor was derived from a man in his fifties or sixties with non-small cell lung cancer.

The CDR3 sequence: CSASRTSGSRYEQYL. V gene TRBV20-1 combines with J gene TRBJ2-7; TRBD2 is taken as the D call from the table, unchecked against the DNA. Germline-derived CDR1 and CDR2 are DFQATT and SNEGSKA (reference sequence). The CDR3 spans 15 amino acids, including both terminal residues.